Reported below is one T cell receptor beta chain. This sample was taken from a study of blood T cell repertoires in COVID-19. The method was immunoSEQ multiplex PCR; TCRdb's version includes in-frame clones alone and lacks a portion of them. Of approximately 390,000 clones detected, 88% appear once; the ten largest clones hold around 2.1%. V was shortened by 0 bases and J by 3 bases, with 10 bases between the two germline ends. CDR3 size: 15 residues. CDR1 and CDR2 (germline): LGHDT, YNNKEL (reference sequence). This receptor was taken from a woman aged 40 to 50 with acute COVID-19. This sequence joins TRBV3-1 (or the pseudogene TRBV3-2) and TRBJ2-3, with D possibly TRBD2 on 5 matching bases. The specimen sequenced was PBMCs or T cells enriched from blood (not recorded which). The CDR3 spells CASSQDRTGTDTQYF. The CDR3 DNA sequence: TGTGCCAGCAGCCAAGACCGCACGGGGACAGATACGCAGTATTTT.